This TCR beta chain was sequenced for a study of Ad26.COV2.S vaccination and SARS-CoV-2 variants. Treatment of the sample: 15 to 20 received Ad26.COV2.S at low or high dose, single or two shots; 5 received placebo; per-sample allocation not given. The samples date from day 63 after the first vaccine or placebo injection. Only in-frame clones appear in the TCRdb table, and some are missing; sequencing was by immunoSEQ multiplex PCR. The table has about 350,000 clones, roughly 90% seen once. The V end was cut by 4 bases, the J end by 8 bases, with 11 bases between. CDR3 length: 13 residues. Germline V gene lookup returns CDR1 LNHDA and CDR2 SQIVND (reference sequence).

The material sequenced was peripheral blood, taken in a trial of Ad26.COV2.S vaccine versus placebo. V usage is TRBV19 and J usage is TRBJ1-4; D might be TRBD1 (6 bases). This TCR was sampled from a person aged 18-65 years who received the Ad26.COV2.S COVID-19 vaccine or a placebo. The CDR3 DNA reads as TGTGCCAGTAGTACGATTGGGACAGAAAAACTGTTTTTT. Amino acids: CASSTIGTEKLFF.